The clone carrying this TCR beta chain was observed a few times. The authors ran a second PCR of about 6 to 11 cycles using a sample-barcoded 5' primer and a J-beta primer mix. Every sample gave at least 2.5 million paired-end reads containing CDR3. MiXCR, run by TCRdb on the 5' RACE reads, gives a single entry per CDR3 protein. The data hold about 1.1 million distinct CDR3 sequences, with more than 30% observed a single time. Per sample, a minimum of 6 million PBMCs were isolated. These data originate in a study of blood T cells in healthy people across ages. The specimen sequenced was blood. The receptor comes from a man younger than 30 in good health.

CDR3 loop: CASSWSAYNEQFF. The CDR3 DNA follows: TGTGCCAGCAGTTGGAGTGCCTACAATGAGCAGTTCTTC. The chain combines TRBV27 with TRBJ2-1; the D is unclear. V was cut by 4 bases and J by 2 bases, with 6 bases left in between. CDR1 and CDR2 from the germline V gene are MNHEY and SMNVEV (reference sequence). The CDR3 is 13 residues long.